A single sample is the source of the 6 T cell receptor beta chains below, sequenced in a study of blood T cell repertoires in COVID-19. The assay was immunoSEQ multiplex PCR, and TCRdb's table has in-frame clones only and misses some. The table lists 300,000 to 450,000 clones, around 85% of them singletons. Sequenced sample: peripheral blood. The source of these receptors is a woman between 18 and 30 years old with acute or convalescent COVID-19.

The rearrangement joins TRBV29-1 to TRBJ2-1; D might be TRBD2 (6 bases). This CDR3 spans 14 amino acids. V dropped 0 bases and J dropped 7 bases, with 13 bases sitting between them. Germline V gives CDR1 SQVTM, CDR2 ANQGSEA. The CDR3 loop is CSVEDRGSGNEQFF. CDR3 in DNA: TGCAGCGTTGAAGATCGGGGGAGCGGGAATGAGCAGTTCTTC.

This clone was detected only once. This chain links TRBV7-9 with TRBJ1-1; D call uncertain. CDR3 length equals 14 residues. V was clipped by 0 bases and J by 0 bases, with 5 bases between them. Germline V gene lookup returns CDR1 SEHNR and CDR2 FQNEAQ (reference sequence). This chain's CDR3 is CASSLARMNTEAFF. CDR3 coding DNA: TGTGCCAGCAGCTTAGCGCGGATGAACACTGAAGCTTTCTTT.

The V call is TRBV6-5, the J call TRBJ2-7, with 12 positions matching TRBD2. J gave up 4 bases and V 3 bases, and 7 bases lay outside the gene matches. Germline assignment: CDR1 MNHEY and CDR2 SVGAGI. The CDR3 totals 16 residues. The DNA for the CDR3 is TGTGCCAGCAGTTATTCTAGCGGGAGGGCCGAATACGAGCAGTACTTC. The encoded protein is CASSYSSGRAEYEQYF.

The chain couples TRBV18 to TRBJ2-7; D may be TRBD1 (6 bases). V dropped 3 bases and J dropped 1 base, with 16 bases sitting between them. The V gene's germline CDR1 is KGHSH and CDR2 LQKENI. CDR3 length: 16 amino acids. CDR3 in amino acids: CASSPTRDILSYEQYF. As DNA, the CDR3 is TGTGCCAGCTCACCTACTAGGGACATACTTTCCTACGAGCAGTACTTC.

This chain connects TRBV10-1 to TRBJ2-3, with D maybe TRBD2 (6 bases). The CDR3 consists of 16 residues. V was clipped by 3 bases and J by 7 bases, with 20 bases between them. CDR1 is WNHNN, CDR2 SYGVQD, per germline (reference sequence). The CDR3 sequence is CASSEASGRVGNTQYF. CDR3 nucleotide sequence: TGCGCCAGCAGTGAAGCGTCCGGGAGAGTAGGGAATACGCAGTATTTT.

The chain combines TRBV24-1 with TRBJ2-4; possibly TRBD1 for D (6 bases). The ends were cut back, 1 base at V and 14 bases at J, with 11 bases in the middle. Germline lookup yields CDR1 KGHDR and CDR2 SFDVKD. The CDR3 consists of 12 residues. DNA of the CDR3: TGTGCCACCAGTGATTTCGGACAGCTGAAGTACTTC. This codes for CATSDFGQLKYF.